A selection of T cell receptor beta chains follows, all from one sample in a study of T cells in Graves' hyperthyroidism and ophthalmopathy. One entry per CDR3 protein, called by TCRdb with MiXCR from the multiplex PCR reads. The repertoire consists of hundreds of thousands of distinct CDR3 sequences, with roughly 15% occurring once and the leading ten covering around 9.6%. The material sequenced was blood. These receptor sequences come from a woman aged 18-35 years with Graves' hyperthyroidism. Both conserved end residues are part of each CDR3. D genes are given only for firm matches. Size values are once, few and many counts, or a class for expanded clones, and some rows have none.

>TRBV24-1|TRBJ2-3|TRBD2|many
TGTGCCACCAGTGATAGACTAGCGGCCACAGATACGCAGTATTTT
CATSDRLAATDTQYF
>TRBV12-3/TRBV12-4|TRBJ1-5|.|.
TGTGCCAGCAGTTTCTCTTACGGGCCCCTGAGCAATCAGCCCCAGCATTTT
CASSFSYGPLSNQPQHF
>TRBV6-1|TRBJ2-7|TRBD1|.
TGTGCCAGCACCGTACCGGGGAGCAGGGGGCTTTTCGAGCAGTACTTC
CASTVPGSRGLFEQYF
>TRBV11-3|TRBJ2-1|TRBD1|many
TGTGCCAGCAGCTTAGCCGGGACAGGGGGTTTAAATGAGCAGTTCTTC
CASSLAGTGGLNEQFF
>TRBV7-2|TRBJ1-5|.|many
TGTGCCAGCAGTTACAGACATACCTACAATCAGCCCCAGCATTTT
CASSYRHTYNQPQHF
>TRBV6-1|TRBJ2-7|.|.
TGTGCCAGCAGTCCTATGATCGGGAGCCGTGGTGAGCAGTACTTC
CASSPMIGSRGEQYF
>TRBV7-9|TRBJ1-5|TRBD1|many
TGTGCCAGCAGCTTTGGACAGGGCGAACAGCCCCAGCATTTT
CASSFGQGEQPQHF
>TRBV13|TRBJ1-2|.|many
TGTGCCAGCAGCGGGCTAGGGGATGGCTACACCTTC
CASSGLGDGYTF
>TRBV9|TRBJ2-1|.|few
TGTGCCAGCAGCTCCGGCCTAACGCAGGGCAATGAGCAGTTCTTC
CASSSGLTQGNEQFF
>TRBV6-1|TRBJ2-7|.|many
TGTGCCAGCAGAGAAGGGAGCTCCTACGAGCAGTACTTC
CASREGSSYEQYF
>TRBV3-1|TRBJ2-2|.|.
TGTGCCAGCAGCCGATCGGCAGGGAAGGGCGCCGGGGAGCTGTTTTTT
CASSRSAGKGAGELFF
>TRBV9|TRBJ1-1|.|few
TGTGCCAGCAGGGGAGGGACGGACACTGAAGCTTTCTTT
CASRGGTDTEAFF
>TRBV5-6|TRBJ1-1|.|few
TGTGCCAGCAGCTTCGGACCCATGAACACTGAAGCTTTCTTT
CASSFGPMNTEAFF
>TRBV2|TRBJ1-1|.|many
TGTGCCAGCACCCGTTGGGGTAAAGTTACGTCGAACACTGAAGCTTTCTTT
CASTRWGKVTSNTEAFF
>TRBV11-2|TRBJ2-1|.|many
TGTGCCAGCAGCCCAACACACCTGGATGAGCAGTTCTTC
CASSPTHLDEQFF
>TRBV11-2|TRBJ1-1|TRBD1|many
TGTGCCAGCAGCTTACCTAAGACAGGGGCCACGAACACTGAAGCTTTCTTT
CASSLPKTGATNTEAFF
>TRBV30|TRBJ2-5|.|many
TGTGCCTGGAGTGTATTGCGCACAAAAGGGGAGACCCAGTACTTC
CAWSVLRTKGETQYF
>TRBV25-1|TRBJ2-5|TRBD2|few
TGTGCCAGCAGTGAATGGCTAGCGGGACTCCAAGAGACCCAGTACTTC
CASSEWLAGLQETQYF
>TRBV10-3|TRBJ2-3|TRBD2|many
TGTGCCATCAGTGAAGGGCGGGAGGCCACAGATACGCAGTATTTT
CAISEGREATDTQYF
>TRBV2|TRBJ2-3|.|many
TGTGCCAGCAAGGCAGGGGTGGCAGATACGCAGTATTTT
CASKAGVADTQYF
>TRBV6-2/TRBV6-3|TRBJ2-7|.|.
TGTGCCAGCAGTTACTCGGGACGGACAAGTGCCTACGAGCAGTACTTC
CASSYSGRTSAYEQYF
>TRBV2|TRBJ2-3|.|many
TGTGCCAGCTCTGACGGCAATACGCAGTATTTT
CASSDGNTQYF
>TRBV3-1|TRBJ2-7|TRBD1|.
TGTGCCAGCAGCCCCGCCAGGACAGGGGGCACCGAGCAGTACTTC
CASSPARTGGTEQYF
>TRBV7-7|TRBJ2-4|.|.
TGTGCCAGCAGCTCTGGAGGGGGCATTCAGTACTTC
CASSSGGGIQYF
>TRBV7-9|TRBJ1-1|TRBD1|.
TGTGCCAGCAGCTTAGCCTACAGGGGATCCCCGGCTTTCTTT
CASSLAYRGSPAFF
>TRBV20-1|TRBJ1-2|.|.
TGCAGTGCTAGAGAAGGACAGTTTAACTATGGCTACACCTTC
CSAREGQFNYGYTF
>TRBV30|TRBJ1-5|.|many
TGTGCCTGGAGTGTTGAGTATAGCAATCAGCCCCAGCATTTT
CAWSVEYSNQPQHF
>TRBV12-3/TRBV12-4|TRBJ2-7|TRBD2|many
TGTGCCAGCAGTTCCCGGACTAGCGGGAGCTACGAGCAGTACTTC
CASSSRTSGSYEQYF
>TRBV7-2|TRBJ1-4|.|few
TGTGCCAGCAGCTTAGCAACAGCCTCTAATGAAAAACTGTTTTTT
CASSLATASNEKLFF
>TRBV2|TRBJ1-1|TRBD1|many
TGTGCCAGCAGTGTGACAGGGGCCGTAGACACTGAAGCTTTCTTT
CASSVTGAVDTEAFF
>TRBV7-9|TRBJ1-1|.|many
TGTGCCAGTTTGACGCCCCGGTACACTGAAGCTTTCTTT
CASLTPRYTEAFF